These 2 T cell receptor beta chains share one sample of origin, sequenced in a study of regulatory T cells in long-lasting Graves disease. Regarding time point: persistent/refractory GD, antithyroid drugs over 5 years with positive TRAb. Following extraction of RNA from PBMCs, that RNA was used to make the TCR library. For TCR beta, libraries came from iRepertoire HTBI primers and Arm-PCR of CDR3 regions. TCRdb itself ran the multiplex PCR reads through MiXCR, one entry per CDR3 protein. Among 350,000 to 500,000 distinct CDR3 sequences listed, over 20% were seen once. The sample here was peripheral blood mononuclear cells (PBMCs), taken when the disease was refractory, from a patient treated with antithyroid drugs. Receptor source: a female donor with Graves disease.

The table lists this clonotype with many counts. V gene TRBV12-5 combines with J gene TRBJ2-7; 10 positions match TRBD1. This CDR3 spans 17 amino acids. Per germline, CDR1 LGHNT and CDR2 FRNRAP. Trimming removed 0 bases from V and 4 bases from J; junction bases left unmatched: 9. The CDR3 region has the DNA TGTGCTAGTGGTTTGGTACTTTGGGGGACAGGGGATTACGAGCAGTACTTC. Translated: CASGLVLWGTGDYEQYF.

This clonotype came up once. The rearrangement uses TRBV19 and TRBJ2-7; 10 positions match TRBD1. The CDR3 runs to 16 residues. Germline V gene data show CDR1 as LNHDA and CDR2 as SQIVND (reference sequence). J lost 5 bases, V lost 0 bases, and 7 bases had no gene match. CDR3 DNA sequence: TGTGCCAGTAGTATAGATCTGGGACAGGGGAACCACGAGCAGTACTTC. It translates to CASSIDLGQGNHEQYF.